The rows below give T cell receptor beta chains drawn from one sample of a study of cytomegalovirus exposure and HLA in healthy donors. Libraries were prepared by immunoSEQ multiplex PCR; TCRdb keeps only in-frame clonotypes and omits some of them. The table records 130,000 or so clones, about four fifths of them present only once. The sample was PBMCs. These receptors were taken from a woman aged 45-60 years in good health and CMV-seropositive. Both conserved end residues are part of each CDR3. A D gene is named only where the DNA matches it firmly. Part of the rows lack a size; the others show once, few, many or a class for expanded clones.

clone_size,d_call,j_call,v_call,cdr3_nt,cdr3_aa
NA,NA,TRBJ2-6,TRBV11-2,TGTGCCAGCAGCCGCATTCATGGGGCGAGATCCGGGGCCAACGTCCTGACTTTC,CASSRIHGARSGANVLTF
NA,TRBD1,TRBJ1-1,TRBV19,TGTGCCACCGAGCGCAGGGGGTTGAACACTGAAGCTTTCTTT,CATERRGLNTEAFF
NA,NA,TRBJ1-1,TRBV6-5,TGTGCCAGCAGTTACCAGGGGCCGGGGAACACTGAAGCTTTCTTT,CASSYQGPGNTEAFF
few,TRBD2,TRBJ2-5,TRBV6-4,TGTGCCAGCAGTGACGGGACTAGCGGGGGGGCAGAGACCCAGTACTTC,CASSDGTSGGAETQYF
once,TRBD1,TRBJ2-3,TRBV5-4,TGTGCCAGCAGCTTGGACCCGGGACAGGGGACTGCAGATACGCAGTATTTT,CASSLDPGQGTADTQYF
NA,NA,TRBJ2-5,TRBV9,TGTGCCAGCAGCGTAGGTCCCTCCGGGGAGACCCAGTACTTC,CASSVGPSGETQYF
once,TRBD1,TRBJ1-3,TRBV7-2,TGTGCCAGCAGCTTAGCTGCGAGGAGACAGGGAATTTTGGGAGGAAACACCATATATTTT,CASSLAARRQGILGGNTIYF
NA,NA,TRBJ2-5,TRBV7-9,TGTGCCAGCAGTCGACAGAGACAGCAAGAGACCCAGTACTTC,CASSRQRQQETQYF
few,TRBD1,TRBJ1-5,TRBV30,TGTGCCTGGAACAGGGGTAGCAATCAGCCCCAGCATTTT,CAWNRGSNQPQHF
few,NA,TRBJ2-6,TRBV27,TGTGCCAGCGGGATACTAAGGGGTGGGGCCAACGTCCTGACTTTC,CASGILRGGANVLTF
NA,TRBD2,TRBJ2-7,TRBV10-3,TGTGCCATCAGCGGGACTAGCGGGAGGACCGTTCGCGACGAGCAGTACTTC,CAISGTSGRTVRDEQYF